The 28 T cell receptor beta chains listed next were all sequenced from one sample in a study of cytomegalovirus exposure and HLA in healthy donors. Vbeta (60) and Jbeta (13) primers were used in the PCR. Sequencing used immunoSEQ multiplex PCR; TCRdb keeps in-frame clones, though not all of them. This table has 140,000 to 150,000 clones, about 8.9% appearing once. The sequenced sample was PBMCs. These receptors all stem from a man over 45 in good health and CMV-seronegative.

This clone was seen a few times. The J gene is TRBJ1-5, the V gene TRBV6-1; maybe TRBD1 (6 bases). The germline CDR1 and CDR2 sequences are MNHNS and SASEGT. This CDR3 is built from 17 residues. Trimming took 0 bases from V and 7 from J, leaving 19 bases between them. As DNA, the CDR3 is TGTGCCAGCAGTGAAGCACGTTGGGGGGGCGCCGGGCAGCCCCAGCATTTT. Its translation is CASSEARWGGAGQPQHF.

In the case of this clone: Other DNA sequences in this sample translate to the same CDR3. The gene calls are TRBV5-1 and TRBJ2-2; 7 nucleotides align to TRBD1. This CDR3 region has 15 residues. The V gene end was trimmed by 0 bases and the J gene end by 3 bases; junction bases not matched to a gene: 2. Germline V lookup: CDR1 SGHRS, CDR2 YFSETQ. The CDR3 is CASSLGDRDTGELFF. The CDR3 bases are TGCGCCAGCAGCTTGGGAGACAGGGACACCGGGGAGCTGTTTTTT. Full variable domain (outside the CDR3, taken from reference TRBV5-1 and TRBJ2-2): KAGVTQTPRYLIKTRGQQVTLSCSPISGHRSVSWYQQTPGQGLQFLFEYFSETQRNKGNFPGRFSGRQFSNSRSEMNVSTLELGDSALYLCASSLGDRDTGELFFGEGSRLTVL.

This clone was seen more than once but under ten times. CDR3 amino acids: CASSIQGVAGANTEAFF. The CDR3 bases are TGTGCCAGCAGCATTCAGGGGGTTGCAGGGGCGAACACTGAAGCTTTCTTT. V usage is TRBV21-1 and J usage is TRBJ1-1; TRBD1, the D gene given by the table, was not confirmed from the DNA. TRBV21-1 is a pseudogene segment. The CDR3 spans 17 residues.

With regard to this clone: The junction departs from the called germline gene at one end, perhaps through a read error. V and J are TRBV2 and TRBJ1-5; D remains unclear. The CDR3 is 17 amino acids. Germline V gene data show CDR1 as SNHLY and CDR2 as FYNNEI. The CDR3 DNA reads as TGTGCCAGCAGTGAAGCTGGACGGAGGGTTAGCAATCAGCCCAAGCATTTC. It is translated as CASSEAGRRVSNQPKHF.

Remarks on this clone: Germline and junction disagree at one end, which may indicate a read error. The CDR3 loop reads CANSLLQGSGANVLTF. The CDR3 DNA is TGCGCCAACAGCTTACTGCAGGGATCTGGGGCCAACGTCCTGACTTTC. The gene calls are TRBV5-1 and TRBJ2-6; D is perhaps TRBD1 (5 bases). This CDR3 has 16 amino acids. The germline V gene encodes CDR1 SGHRS and CDR2 YFSETQ.

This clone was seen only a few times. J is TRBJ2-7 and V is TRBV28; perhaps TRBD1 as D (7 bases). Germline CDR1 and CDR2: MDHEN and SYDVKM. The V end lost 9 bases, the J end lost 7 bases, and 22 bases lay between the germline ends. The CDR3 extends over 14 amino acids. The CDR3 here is CASGGTVRLGEQYF. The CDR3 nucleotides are TGTGCCAGTGGGGGGACAGTGCGGTTAGGAGAGCAGTACTTC.

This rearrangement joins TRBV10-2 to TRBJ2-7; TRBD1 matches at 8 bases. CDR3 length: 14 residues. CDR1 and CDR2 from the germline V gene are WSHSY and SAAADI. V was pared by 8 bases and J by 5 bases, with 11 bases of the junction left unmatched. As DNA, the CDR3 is TGCGCCAGCCGGCTGGACAGGGACGGCGACGAGCAGTACTTC. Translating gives CASRLDRDGDEQYF.

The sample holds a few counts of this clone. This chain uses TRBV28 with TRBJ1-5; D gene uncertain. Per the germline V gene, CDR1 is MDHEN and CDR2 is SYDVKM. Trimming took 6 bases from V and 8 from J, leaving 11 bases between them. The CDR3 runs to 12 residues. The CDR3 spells CASRASAKPQHF. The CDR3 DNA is TGTGCCAGCAGGGCAAGCGCGAAGCCCCAGCATTTT.

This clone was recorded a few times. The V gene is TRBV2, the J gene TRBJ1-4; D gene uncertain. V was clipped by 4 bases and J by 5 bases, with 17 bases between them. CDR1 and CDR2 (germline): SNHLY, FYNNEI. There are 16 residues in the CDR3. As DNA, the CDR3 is TGTGCCAGCAGTGCGGGCCGAGGGAGCTTAAATGAAAAACTGTTTTTT. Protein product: CASSAGRGSLNEKLFF.

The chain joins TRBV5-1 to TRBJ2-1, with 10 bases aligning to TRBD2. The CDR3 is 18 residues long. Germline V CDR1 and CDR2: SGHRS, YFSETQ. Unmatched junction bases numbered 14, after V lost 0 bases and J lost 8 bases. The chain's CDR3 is CASSLAPVAGGVFYEQFF. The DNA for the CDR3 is TGCGCCAGCAGCTTGGCGCCTGTAGCGGGAGGTGTATTCTATGAGCAGTTCTTC.

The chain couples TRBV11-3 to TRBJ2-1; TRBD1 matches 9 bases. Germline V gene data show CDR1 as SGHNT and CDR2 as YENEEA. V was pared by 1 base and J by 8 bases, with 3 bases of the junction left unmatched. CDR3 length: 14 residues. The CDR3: CASSLGDRVHEQFF. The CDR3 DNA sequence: TGTGCCAGCAGCTTAGGGGACAGGGTCCATGAGCAGTTCTTC.

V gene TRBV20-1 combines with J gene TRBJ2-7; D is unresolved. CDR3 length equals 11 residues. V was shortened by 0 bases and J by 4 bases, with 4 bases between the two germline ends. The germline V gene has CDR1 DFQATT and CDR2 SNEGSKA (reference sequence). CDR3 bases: TGCAGTGCTAGAGACGTGTACGAGCAGTACTTC. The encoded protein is CSARDVYEQYF.

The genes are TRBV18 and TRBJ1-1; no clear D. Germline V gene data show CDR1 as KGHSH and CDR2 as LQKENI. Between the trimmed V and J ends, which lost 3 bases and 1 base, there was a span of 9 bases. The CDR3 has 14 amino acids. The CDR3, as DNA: TGTGCCAGCTCACCCGGTGGGCCGAACACTGAAGCTTTCTTT. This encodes CASSPGGPNTEAFF.

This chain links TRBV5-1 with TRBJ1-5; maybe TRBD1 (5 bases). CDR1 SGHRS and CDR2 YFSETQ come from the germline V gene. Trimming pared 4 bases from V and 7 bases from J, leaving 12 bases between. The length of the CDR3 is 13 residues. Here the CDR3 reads CASSAGNDQPQHF. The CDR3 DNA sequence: TGCGCCAGCAGCGCAGGGAACGACCAGCCCCAGCATTTT.

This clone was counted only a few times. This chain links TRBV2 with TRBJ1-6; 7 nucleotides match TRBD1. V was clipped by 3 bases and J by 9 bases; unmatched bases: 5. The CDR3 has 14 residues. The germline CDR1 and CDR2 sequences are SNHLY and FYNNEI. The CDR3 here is CASSEGQGGSPLHF. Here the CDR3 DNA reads TGTGCCAGCAGTGAGGGGCAGGGGGGTTCACCCCTCCACTTT.

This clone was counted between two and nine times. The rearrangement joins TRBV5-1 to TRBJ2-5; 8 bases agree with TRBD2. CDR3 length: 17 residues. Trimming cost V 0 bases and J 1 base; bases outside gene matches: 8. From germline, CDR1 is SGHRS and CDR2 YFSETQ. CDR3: CASSLGAAGDPQETQYF. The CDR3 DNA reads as TGCGCCAGCAGCTTGGGAGCAGCGGGGGACCCCCAAGAGACCCAGTACTTC.

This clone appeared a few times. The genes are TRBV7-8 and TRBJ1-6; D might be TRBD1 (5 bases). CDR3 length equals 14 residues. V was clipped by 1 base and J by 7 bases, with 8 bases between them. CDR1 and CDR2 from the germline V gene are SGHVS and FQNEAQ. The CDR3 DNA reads TGTGCCAGCAGCTTAGTACAGGCCAATTCACCCCTCCACTTT. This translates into CASSLVQANSPLHF.

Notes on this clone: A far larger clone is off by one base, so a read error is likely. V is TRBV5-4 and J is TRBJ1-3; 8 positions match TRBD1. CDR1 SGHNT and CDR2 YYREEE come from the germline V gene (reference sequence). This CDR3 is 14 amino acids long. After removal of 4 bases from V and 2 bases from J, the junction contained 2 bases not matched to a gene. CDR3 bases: TGTGCCAGCAGCCCGACAGGGGCTGGAAACACCATATATTTT. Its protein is CASSPTGAGNTIYF.

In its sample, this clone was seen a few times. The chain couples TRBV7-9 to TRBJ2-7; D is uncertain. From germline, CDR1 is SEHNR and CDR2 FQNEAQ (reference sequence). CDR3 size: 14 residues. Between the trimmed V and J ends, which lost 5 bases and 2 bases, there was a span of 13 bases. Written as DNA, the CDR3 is TGTGCCAGCAGCGCGCCCGGGTCCCCCTACGAGCAGTACTTC. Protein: CASSAPGSPYEQYF. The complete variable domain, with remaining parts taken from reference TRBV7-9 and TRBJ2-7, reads DTGVSQNPRHKITKRGQNVTFRCDPISEHNRLYWYRQTLGQGPEFLTYFQNEAQLEKSRLLSDRFSAERPKGSFSTLEIQRTEQGDSAMYLCASSAPGSPYEQYFGPGTRLTVT.

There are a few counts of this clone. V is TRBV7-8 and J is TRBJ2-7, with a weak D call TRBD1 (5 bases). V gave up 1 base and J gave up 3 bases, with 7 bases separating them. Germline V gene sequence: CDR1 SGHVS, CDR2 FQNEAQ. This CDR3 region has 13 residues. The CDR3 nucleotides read TGTGCCAGCAGCTTAGACGGACACTACGAGCAGTACTTC. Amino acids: CASSLDGHYEQYF.

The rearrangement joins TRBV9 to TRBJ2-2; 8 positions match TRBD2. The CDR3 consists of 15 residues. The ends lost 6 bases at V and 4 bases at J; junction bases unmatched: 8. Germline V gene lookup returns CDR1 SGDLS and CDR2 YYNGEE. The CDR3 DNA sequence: TGTGCCAGCAACCCTAGCGGGTATCCCACCGGGGAGCTGTTTTTT. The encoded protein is CASNPSGYPTGELFF.

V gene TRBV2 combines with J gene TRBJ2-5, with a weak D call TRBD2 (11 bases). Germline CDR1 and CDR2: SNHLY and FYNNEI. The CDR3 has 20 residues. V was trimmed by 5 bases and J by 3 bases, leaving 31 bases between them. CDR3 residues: CASSRGQGLAGGLTKETQYF. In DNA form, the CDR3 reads TGTGCCAGCAGTAGGGGACAGGGGTTAGCGGGAGGGCTGACAAAAGAGACCCAGTACTTC.

The CDR3, as DNA: TGTGCCAGTACTTCCGGACTAGCGGGAACCGAGACCCAGTACTTC. Protein sequence: CASTSGLAGTETQYF. The chain joins TRBV19 to TRBJ2-5; 12 nucleotides align to TRBD2. The CDR3 is made up of 15 amino acids. With 7 bases clipped from V and 5 bases from J, the junction kept 8 bases outside the gene matches. Germline values: CDR1 LNHDA, CDR2 SQIVND (reference sequence).

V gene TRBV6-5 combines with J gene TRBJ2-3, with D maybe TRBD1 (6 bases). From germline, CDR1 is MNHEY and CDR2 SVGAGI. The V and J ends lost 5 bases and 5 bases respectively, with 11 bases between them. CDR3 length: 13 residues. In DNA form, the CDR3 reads TGTGCCAGCAGTCCACAGGGTGGAGATACGCAGTATTTT. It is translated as CASSPQGGDTQYF.

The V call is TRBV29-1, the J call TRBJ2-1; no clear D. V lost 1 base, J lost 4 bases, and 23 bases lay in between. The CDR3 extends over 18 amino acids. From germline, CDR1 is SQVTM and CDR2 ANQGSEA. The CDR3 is CSVEGDQNNAKTYNEQFF. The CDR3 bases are TGCAGCGTTGAAGGAGACCAGAACAACGCAAAGACATACAATGAGCAGTTCTTC.

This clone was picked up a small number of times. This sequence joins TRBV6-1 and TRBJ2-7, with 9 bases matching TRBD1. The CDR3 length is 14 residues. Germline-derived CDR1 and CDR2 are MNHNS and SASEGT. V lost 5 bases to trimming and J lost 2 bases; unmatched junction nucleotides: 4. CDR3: CASSSTGGAYEQYF. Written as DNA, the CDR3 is TGTGCCAGCAGTTCGACAGGGGGAGCCTACGAGCAGTACTTC.

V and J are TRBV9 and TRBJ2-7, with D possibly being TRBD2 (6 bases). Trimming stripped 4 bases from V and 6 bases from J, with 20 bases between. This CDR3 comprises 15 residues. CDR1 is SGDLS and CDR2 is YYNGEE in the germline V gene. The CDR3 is CASSPLGEFGGEQYF. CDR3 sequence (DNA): TGTGCCAGCAGCCCTTTGGGGGAGTTCGGGGGCGAGCAGTACTTC.

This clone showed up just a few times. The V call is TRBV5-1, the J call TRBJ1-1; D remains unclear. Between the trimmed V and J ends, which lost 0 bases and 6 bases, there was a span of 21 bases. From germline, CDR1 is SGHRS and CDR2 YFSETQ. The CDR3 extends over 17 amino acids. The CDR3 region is CASSLAGGSMRTAEAFF. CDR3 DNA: TGCGCCAGCAGCTTGGCCGGAGGGAGCATGAGAACGGCTGAAGCTTTCTTT.